This is a list of T cell receptor beta chains from one sample in a study of control samples from healthy donors and cancer patients. Using immunoSEQ multiplex PCR, the repertoire was profiled, and TCRdb retains in-frame clones only, with some absent. In the table there are approximately 90,000 clones, roughly 90% of which are singletons. The sample taken for sequencing was blood. The receptors derive from a woman in her seventies in good health. CDR3s include the opening cysteine and the closing phenylalanine or tryptophan. The order of the fields is clone size, V gene, J gene, D gene, CDR3 DNA, CDR3 protein. The D gene is left open where the match is weak. Part of the rows lack a size; the others show once, few, many or a class for expanded clones.

abundance: few; v_gene: TRBV19; j_gene: TRBJ1-6; d_gene: TRBD1; CDR3nt: TGTGCCAGTAGTAGGGACAGTAATTCACCCCTCCACTTT; CDR3aa: CASSRDSNSPLHF
abundance: NA; v_gene: TRBV5-1; j_gene: TRBJ1-1; d_gene: NA; CDR3nt: TGCGCCAGCATGCGGGACCTAGGTGATTGGGCTGAAGCTTTCTTT; CDR3aa: CASMRDLGDWAEAFF
abundance: NA; v_gene: TRBV9; j_gene: TRBJ1-2; d_gene: NA; CDR3nt: TGTGCCAGCAGCGGGGACGTATGGGACACAAATGGCTACACCTTC; CDR3aa: CASSGDVWDTNGYTF
abundance: NA; v_gene: TRBV3-1/TRBV3-2; j_gene: TRBJ1-3; d_gene: NA; CDR3nt: TGTGCCAGCAGCCAAGGGTCCTTTGACTCTGGAAACACCATATATTTT; CDR3aa: CASSQGSFDSGNTIYF
abundance: NA; v_gene: TRBV6-5; j_gene: TRBJ2-6; d_gene: NA; CDR3nt: TGTGCCAGCAGTTATGGACACCTCTCTGGGGCCAACGTCCTGACTTTC; CDR3aa: CASSYGHLSGANVLTF
abundance: NA; v_gene: TRBV5-6; j_gene: TRBJ1-2; d_gene: NA; CDR3nt: TGTGCCAGCAGCTTGGGAGCGGGGGGCGGCTATGGCTACACCTTC; CDR3aa: CASSLGAGGGYGYTF
abundance: NA; v_gene: TRBV14; j_gene: TRBJ2-1; d_gene: NA; CDR3nt: TGTGCCAGCAGCCAACTCGGAGAGCAGTTCTTC; CDR3aa: CASSQLGEQFF
abundance: NA; v_gene: TRBV3-1/TRBV3-2; j_gene: TRBJ1-2; d_gene: NA; CDR3nt: TGTGCCAGCAGCCATCGGGCGGGGGTCTATGGCTACACCTTC; CDR3aa: CASSHRAGVYGYTF
abundance: NA; v_gene: TRBV6-2/TRBV6-3; j_gene: TRBJ2-7; d_gene: NA; CDR3nt: TGTGCCAGCAGCCCCCACTTGGAGCAGTACTTC; CDR3aa: CASSPHLEQYF
abundance: NA; v_gene: TRBV12-3/TRBV12-4; j_gene: TRBJ1-5; d_gene: NA; CDR3nt: TGTGCCAGCAGTTTTAGGGTTGGTCAGCCCCAGCATTTT; CDR3aa: CASSFRVGQPQHF
abundance: NA; v_gene: TRBV19; j_gene: TRBJ1-1; d_gene: NA; CDR3nt: TGTGCCAGTAGTTCGACAGGTACTGAAGCTTTCTTT; CDR3aa: CASSSTGTEAFF
abundance: NA; v_gene: TRBV5-4; j_gene: TRBJ1-2; d_gene: NA; CDR3nt: TGTGCCAGCAGCCCTAATCCGGACGGGCTGAATGGCTACACCTTC; CDR3aa: CASSPNPDGLNGYTF
abundance: NA; v_gene: TRBV10-3; j_gene: TRBJ2-1; d_gene: TRBD2; CDR3nt: TGTGCCATCAGTGGACTAGCCATGGATAAGCAGTTCTTC; CDR3aa: CAISGLAMDKQFF
abundance: NA; v_gene: TRBV11-2; j_gene: TRBJ1-2; d_gene: NA; CDR3nt: TGTGCCAGCAGCTTAGGCGACAGAGCTAACTATGGCTACACCTTC; CDR3aa: CASSLGDRANYGYTF
abundance: few; v_gene: TRBV15; j_gene: TRBJ2-7; d_gene: NA; CDR3nt: TGTGCCACCAGCAGAGGGCAGGGTAGGGAGCAGTACTTC; CDR3aa: CATSRGQGREQYF
abundance: NA; v_gene: TRBV2; j_gene: TRBJ1-2; d_gene: TRBD1; CDR3nt: TGTGCCAGCAGGATAACAGGGGGCACTGGCTACACCTTC; CDR3aa: CASRITGGTGYTF
abundance: NA; v_gene: TRBV3-1/TRBV3-2; j_gene: TRBJ2-3; d_gene: NA; CDR3nt: TGTGCCAGCAGCCTGCTATTAGTGGATACGCAGTATTTT; CDR3aa: CASSLLLVDTQYF
abundance: NA; v_gene: TRBV10-1; j_gene: TRBJ1-4; d_gene: NA; CDR3nt: TGCGCCAGCAGTGAGACCTCCGGGACAAATGAAAAACTGTTTTTT; CDR3aa: CASSETSGTNEKLFF
abundance: few; v_gene: TRBV27; j_gene: TRBJ2-3; d_gene: TRBD1; CDR3nt: TGTGCCAGCAGCGAGACAGGGCATACGCAGTATTTT; CDR3aa: CASSETGHTQYF
abundance: NA; v_gene: TRBV2; j_gene: TRBJ1-1; d_gene: NA; CDR3nt: TGTGCCAGCAGTGAAGGGTGGGGCCTCAGGCACACTGAAGCTTTCTTT; CDR3aa: CASSEGWGLRHTEAFF
abundance: NA; v_gene: TRBV9; j_gene: TRBJ1-3; d_gene: NA; CDR3nt: TGTGCCAGCAGCAATGCAGGAGGGTCCGGAAACACCATATATTTT; CDR3aa: CASSNAGGSGNTIYF
abundance: NA; v_gene: TRBV6-5; j_gene: TRBJ1-2; d_gene: TRBD1; CDR3nt: TGTGCCAGCAGTCCGGGACAGGGACACTATGGCTACACCTTC; CDR3aa: CASSPGQGHYGYTF
abundance: NA; v_gene: TRBV29-1; j_gene: TRBJ1-3; d_gene: NA; CDR3nt: TGCAGCGTTGGAGTTCGCTCCTCTGGAAACACCATATATTTT; CDR3aa: CSVGVRSSGNTIYF
abundance: NA; v_gene: TRBV12-3/TRBV12-4; j_gene: TRBJ1-1; d_gene: NA; CDR3nt: TGTGCCAGCAAGGAGAACACTGAAGCTTTCTTT; CDR3aa: CASKENTEAFF
abundance: NA; v_gene: TRBV4-1; j_gene: TRBJ2-7; d_gene: NA; CDR3nt: TGCGCCAGCAGCCAAGAAGAGGGGAAGCAGTACTTC; CDR3aa: CASSQEEGKQYF
abundance: NA; v_gene: TRBV4-1; j_gene: TRBJ2-2; d_gene: NA; CDR3nt: TGCGCCAGCAGCCAAGATAGACAAACTAGAACCGGGGAGCTGTTTTTT; CDR3aa: CASSQDRQTRTGELFF
abundance: NA; v_gene: TRBV6-2/TRBV6-3; j_gene: TRBJ2-7; d_gene: NA; CDR3nt: TGTGCCAGCAGTTCCCACGAAGGGGACCGAGGATACGAGCAGTACTTC; CDR3aa: CASSSHEGDRGYEQYF
abundance: once; v_gene: TRBV7-8; j_gene: TRBJ2-3; d_gene: TRBD2; CDR3nt: TGTGCCAGCAGCTCGGGGAGGGACAGCACAGATACGCAGTATTTT; CDR3aa: CASSSGRDSTDTQYF
abundance: NA; v_gene: TRBV20-1; j_gene: TRBJ1-2; d_gene: NA; CDR3nt: TGCAGTGCTAGGGGGTATGGCTACACCTTC; CDR3aa: CSARGYGYTF
abundance: NA; v_gene: TRBV6-6; j_gene: TRBJ2-6; d_gene: NA; CDR3nt: TGTGCCAGCAGTTTGACCGGGGCCAACGTCCTGACTTTC; CDR3aa: CASSLTGANVLTF
abundance: NA; v_gene: TRBV28; j_gene: TRBJ1-5; d_gene: NA; CDR3nt: TGTGCCAGCAGTTTCGGGGGGGAGCCCCAGCATTTT; CDR3aa: CASSFGGEPQHF
abundance: once; v_gene: TRBV5-1; j_gene: TRBJ2-1; d_gene: TRBD2; CDR3nt: TGCGCCAGCAGCCCGGGACTAGCGGGAGGGGATGAGCAGTTCTTC; CDR3aa: CASSPGLAGGDEQFF
abundance: NA; v_gene: TRBV4-2; j_gene: TRBJ1-1; d_gene: NA; CDR3nt: TGTGCCAGCAGCCAAGATCAGTTCACTGAAGCTTTCTTT; CDR3aa: CASSQDQFTEAFF
abundance: NA; v_gene: TRBV3-1/TRBV3-2; j_gene: TRBJ1-6; d_gene: TRBD1; CDR3nt: TGTGCCAGCAGCCAAGTAGGAACAGGGGAATCACCCCTCCACTTT; CDR3aa: CASSQVGTGESPLHF
abundance: NA; v_gene: TRBV6-5; j_gene: TRBJ1-1; d_gene: NA; CDR3nt: TGTGCCAGCGAGCTTGAGAGGGGCACTGAAGCTTTCTTT; CDR3aa: CASELERGTEAFF
abundance: NA; v_gene: TRBV27; j_gene: TRBJ2-7; d_gene: TRBD2; CDR3nt: TGTGCCAGCGGCACTAGCGGGAAAATATACGAGCAGTACTTC; CDR3aa: CASGTSGKIYEQYF
abundance: NA; v_gene: TRBV2; j_gene: TRBJ1-2; d_gene: NA; CDR3nt: TGTGCCAGCAGTGAACAGAACTATGGCTACACCTTC; CDR3aa: CASSEQNYGYTF
abundance: NA; v_gene: TRBV6-5; j_gene: TRBJ1-1; d_gene: NA; CDR3nt: TGTGCCAGCAGTTACGCCGCAGGGGTGAACACTGAAGCTTTCTTT; CDR3aa: CASSYAAGVNTEAFF
abundance: once; v_gene: TRBV10-3; j_gene: TRBJ1-1; d_gene: NA; CDR3nt: TGTGCCATCACACTAGACCGGAACACTGAAGCTTTCTTT; CDR3aa: CAITLDRNTEAFF
abundance: NA; v_gene: TRBV11-2; j_gene: TRBJ1-4; d_gene: TRBD1; CDR3nt: TGTGCCAGCAGCTTAGGGGACAGGGGAACTAATGAAAAACTGTTTTTT; CDR3aa: CASSLGDRGTNEKLFF
abundance: NA; v_gene: TRBV7-8; j_gene: TRBJ2-7; d_gene: NA; CDR3nt: TGTGCCAGCAGCTTAGTTGTAGCAGGGTCCGCCTTCGAGCAGTACTTC; CDR3aa: CASSLVVAGSAFEQYF
abundance: NA; v_gene: TRBV7-2; j_gene: TRBJ2-7; d_gene: NA; CDR3nt: TGTGCCAGCAGCTCTCTCCGGTCCTACGAGCAGTACTTC; CDR3aa: CASSSLRSYEQYF
abundance: NA; v_gene: TRBV18; j_gene: TRBJ2-5; d_gene: TRBD2; CDR3nt: TGTGCCAGCTCACCCCTTAGCGGGGGGGCCGGAGAGACCCAGTACTTC; CDR3aa: CASSPLSGGAGETQYF
abundance: NA; v_gene: TRBV9; j_gene: TRBJ1-1; d_gene: TRBD1; CDR3nt: TGTGCCAGCAGCTCTTACCAGGGGGCTGAAGCTTTCTTT; CDR3aa: CASSSYQGAEAFF
abundance: NA; v_gene: TRBV14; j_gene: TRBJ2-1; d_gene: NA; CDR3nt: TGTGCCAGCAGCCAAGGCTGGGGCGCCCCGGACGGCTATGAGCAGTTCTTC; CDR3aa: CASSQGWGAPDGYEQFF
abundance: NA; v_gene: TRBV28; j_gene: TRBJ1-1; d_gene: TRBD1; CDR3nt: TGTGCCAGCAGTTTTTCTTGGACATCGGGGACAGTAATGAACACTGAAGCTTTCTTT; CDR3aa: CASSFSWTSGTVMNTEAFF
abundance: NA; v_gene: TRBV5-4; j_gene: TRBJ2-5; d_gene: NA; CDR3nt: TGTGCCAGCAGCTTGGGGGGCGGTAAAGAGACCCAGTACTTC; CDR3aa: CASSLGGGKETQYF
abundance: NA; v_gene: TRBV19; j_gene: TRBJ2-7; d_gene: NA; CDR3nt: TGTGCCAGTAGTATACGCCAAGGGACTTACGAGCAGTACTTC; CDR3aa: CASSIRQGTYEQYF
abundance: NA; v_gene: TRBV6-6; j_gene: TRBJ1-1; d_gene: NA; CDR3nt: TGTGCCAGCAGTTACTATGGGAGGGACACTGAAGCTTTCTTT; CDR3aa: CASSYYGRDTEAFF
abundance: NA; v_gene: TRBV18; j_gene: TRBJ1-2; d_gene: NA; CDR3nt: TGTGCCAGCTCACTCGATGAGAGAGGCTACACCTTC; CDR3aa: CASSLDERGYTF
abundance: NA; v_gene: TRBV2; j_gene: TRBJ2-3; d_gene: TRBD1; CDR3nt: TGTGCCAGCAGTGTAACGGACAGGGTGACAGATACGCAGTATTTT; CDR3aa: CASSVTDRVTDTQYF
abundance: few; v_gene: TRBV7-9; j_gene: TRBJ1-2; d_gene: TRBD1; CDR3nt: TGTGCCAGCAGCTCACCTCACAGGGGGGATCAAAATGGCTACACCTTC; CDR3aa: CASSSPHRGDQNGYTF
abundance: NA; v_gene: TRBV5-6; j_gene: TRBJ2-2; d_gene: NA; CDR3nt: TGTGCCAGCAGCTTGGGAGGTACGAACACCGGGGAGCTGTTTTTT; CDR3aa: CASSLGGTNTGELFF